This T cell receptor beta chain appears in the sequencing data of a study of CD8+ T cells in alopecia areata. Study-wide points: Higher clonality was seen in lesional scalp than in normal scalp, especially in alopecia totalis/universalis. Mice gave a clearer picture of TCR sharing than patients did, possibly for HLA-related reasons.

This clone was seen a handful of times. Its target is unknown. Any gene name here is a mouse gene name. The read ends 4 residues before the CDR3 terminus; that terminus is restored from the germline J gene. Pooled cells of cutaneous lymph node origin were sorted on CD4, CD8alpha, NKG2D, NKG2ACE and other markers. CDR1 is FNHDT, CDR2 SITEND, per germline (reference sequence). Deletions cut 7 bases from V and 5 bases from J, with 13 bases between. The CDR3 sequence is 13 residues long. Isolated RNA was reverse transcribed into cDNA used as the sequencing template. The data were produced by immunoSEQ multiplex PCR, yet TCRdb's version contains in-frame clones alone and is incomplete. Altogether roughly 260,000 clones were found in the sample, and no singletons occur.

The chain has TRBV19 and TRBJ2-1; maybe TRBD1 (5 bases). Input material: CD4+ T cells sorted from a lymph node. The clonotype comes from a C3H/HeJ mouse with alopecia areata. This mouse strain has H2-k as its MHC haplotype. The CDR3 is CASAAGKNAEQFF. Incomplete CDR3 DNA: TGTGCCAGCGCAGCAGGGAAGAATGCT.